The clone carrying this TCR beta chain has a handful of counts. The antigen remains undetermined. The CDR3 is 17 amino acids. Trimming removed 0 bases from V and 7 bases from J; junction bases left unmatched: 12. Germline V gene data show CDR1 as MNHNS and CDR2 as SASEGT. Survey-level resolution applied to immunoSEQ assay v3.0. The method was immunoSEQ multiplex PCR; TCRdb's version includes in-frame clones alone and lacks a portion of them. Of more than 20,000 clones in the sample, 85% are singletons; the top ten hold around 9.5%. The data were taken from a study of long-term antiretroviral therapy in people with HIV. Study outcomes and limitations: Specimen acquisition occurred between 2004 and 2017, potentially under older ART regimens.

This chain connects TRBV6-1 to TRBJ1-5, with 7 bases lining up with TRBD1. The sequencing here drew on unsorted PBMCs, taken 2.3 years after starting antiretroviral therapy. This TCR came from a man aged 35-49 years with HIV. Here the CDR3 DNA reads TGTGCCAGCAGTGAAGCGCTCGGAGGACAGGCTCGACAGCCCCAGCATTTT. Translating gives CASSEALGGQARQPQHF.